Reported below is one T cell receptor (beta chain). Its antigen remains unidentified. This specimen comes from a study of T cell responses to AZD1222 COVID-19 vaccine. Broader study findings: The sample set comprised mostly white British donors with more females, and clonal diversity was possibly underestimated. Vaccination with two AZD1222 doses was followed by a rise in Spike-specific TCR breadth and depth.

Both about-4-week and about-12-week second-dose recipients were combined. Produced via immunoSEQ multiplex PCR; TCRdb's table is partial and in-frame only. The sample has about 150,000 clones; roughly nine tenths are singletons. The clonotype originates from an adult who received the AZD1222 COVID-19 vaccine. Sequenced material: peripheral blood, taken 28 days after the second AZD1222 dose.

CDR3 in amino acids: CASSPRRVDPTEAFF. The CDR3, as DNA: TGTGCCAGCAGCCCCAGGCGAGTGGATCCCACTGAAGCTTTCTTT. V and J are TRBV11-3 and TRBJ1-1; D gene uncertain. Trimming took 5 bases from V and 4 from J, leaving 17 bases between them. The length of the CDR3 is 15 residues. Germline V CDR1 and CDR2: SGHNT, YENEEA. Full variable domain (remainder filled in from reference TRBV11-3 and TRBJ1-1): EAGVVQSPRYKIIEKKQPVAFWCNPISGHNTLYWYLQNLGQGPELLIRYENEEAVDDSQLPKDRFSAERLKGVDSTLKIQPAELGDSAVYLCASSPRRVDPTEAFFGQGTRLTVV.